Listed below are T cell receptor beta chains from one sample, sequenced in a study of T-cell reconstitution after alpha-beta-depleted transplantation in children. MiXCR was run by TCRdb on the PCR reads, yielding one entry per CDR3 protein. The sample records nearly 250,000 distinct CDR3 sequences, around 7.8% being singletons. Sample: PBMCs, mostly from graft donor cells, taken 180 days after TCRalphabeta/CD19-depleted stem cell transplant. These receptor sequences come from a male patient younger than 18 who had a stem cell transplant for acute lymphoblastic leukemia, so the T cells may come from the graft donor. CDR3s include the opening cysteine and the closing phenylalanine or tryptophan. Each record gives: clone size, V gene, D gene, J gene, CDR3 protein, CDR3 DNA. D genes are given only for firm matches. Size is stated for part of the rows, as once, few or many counts, or as a class when the clone is expanded.

clone_size: many; v_call: TRBV5-6; d_call: .; j_call: TRBJ2-3; cdr3_aa: CASSVVGSDTQYF; cdr3_nt: TGTGCCAGCAGCGTAGTGGGATCAGATACGCAGTATTTT
clone_size: many; v_call: TRBV7-9; d_call: .; j_call: TRBJ1-5; cdr3_aa: CASSLVVGLKPQHF; cdr3_nt: TGTGCCAGCAGCTTAGTGGTGGGTTTAAAGCCCCAGCATTTT
clone_size: many; v_call: TRBV29-1; d_call: .; j_call: TRBJ1-1; cdr3_aa: CSVDGVPTEAFF; cdr3_nt: TGCAGCGTTGACGGGGTCCCCACTGAAGCTTTCTTT
clone_size: many; v_call: TRBV5-1; d_call: .; j_call: TRBJ2-7; cdr3_aa: CASSLGAGGSRTYEQYF; cdr3_nt: TGCGCCAGCAGCTTGGGAGCAGGAGGCAGCCGAACCTACGAGCAGTACTTC
clone_size: few; v_call: TRBV6-5; d_call: .; j_call: TRBJ2-5; cdr3_aa: CASSYAGGRETQYF; cdr3_nt: TGTGCCAGCAGTTACGCAGGCGGTAGGGAGACCCAGTACTTC
clone_size: .; v_call: TRBV18; d_call: .; j_call: TRBJ1-2; cdr3_aa: CASSLYRAYGYTF; cdr3_nt: TGTGCCAGCTCACTGTACAGGGCTTATGGCTACACCTTC
clone_size: many; v_call: TRBV20-1; d_call: .; j_call: TRBJ2-7; cdr3_aa: CSAREGPGYEQYF; cdr3_nt: TGCAGTGCTAGGGAGGGGCCCGGCTACGAGCAGTACTTC
clone_size: many; v_call: TRBV6-1; d_call: TRBD1; j_call: TRBJ2-2; cdr3_aa: CASTLGQGATGELFF; cdr3_nt: TGTGCCAGCACCCTGGGACAGGGGGCTACCGGGGAGCTGTTTTTT
clone_size: many; v_call: TRBV7-9; d_call: .; j_call: TRBJ2-3; cdr3_aa: CASSFRTSTDTQYF; cdr3_nt: TGTGCCAGCAGCTTTCGGACTAGCACAGATACGCAGTATTTT
clone_size: many; v_call: TRBV18; d_call: .; j_call: TRBJ2-3; cdr3_aa: CASFSRLNTDTQYF; cdr3_nt: TGTGCCAGCTTCTCGCGTCTCAACACAGATACGCAGTATTTT
clone_size: many; v_call: TRBV3-1; d_call: .; j_call: TRBJ1-1; cdr3_aa: CASSRGTPNTEAFF; cdr3_nt: TGTGCCAGCAGCCGGGGCACCCCGAACACTGAAGCTTTCTTT
clone_size: many; v_call: TRBV11-2; d_call: .; j_call: TRBJ1-6; cdr3_aa: CASSPNHRGLLNNSPLHF; cdr3_nt: TGTGCCAGCAGCCCAAACCACCGCGGCCTCCTTAATAATTCACCCCTCCACTTT
clone_size: many; v_call: TRBV10-2; d_call: TRBD1; j_call: TRBJ1-1; cdr3_aa: CASRFTGQGMNTEAFF; cdr3_nt: TGCGCCAGCAGGTTTACAGGACAGGGGATGAACACTGAAGCTTTCTTT
clone_size: many; v_call: TRBV19; d_call: TRBD1; j_call: TRBJ1-5; cdr3_aa: CASSTGAQPQHF; cdr3_nt: TGTGCCAGTAGCACAGGGGCTCAGCCCCAGCATTTT
clone_size: many; v_call: TRBV20-1; d_call: TRBD1; j_call: TRBJ2-7; cdr3_aa: CSARTGVSYEQYF; cdr3_nt: TGCAGTGCTAGAACAGGGGTCTCCTACGAGCAGTACTTC
clone_size: many; v_call: TRBV7-8; d_call: TRBD2; j_call: TRBJ2-7; cdr3_aa: CASSLSGGISYEQYF; cdr3_nt: TGTGCCAGCAGCCTAAGCGGGGGGATCTCCTACGAGCAGTACTTC
clone_size: many; v_call: TRBV12-3/TRBV12-4; d_call: .; j_call: TRBJ2-4; cdr3_aa: CASSRTSAKNIQYF; cdr3_nt: TGTGCCAGCAGCCGGACATCAGCCAAAAACATTCAGTACTTC
clone_size: many; v_call: TRBV29-1; d_call: .; j_call: TRBJ2-6; cdr3_aa: CSAHMSGANVLTF; cdr3_nt: TGCAGCGCACATATGTCTGGGGCCAACGTCCTGACTTTC
clone_size: .; v_call: TRBV19; d_call: TRBD2; j_call: TRBJ2-3; cdr3_aa: CASSRGLAGGRLTDTQYF; cdr3_nt: TGTGCCAGTAGTAGAGGGCTAGCGGGAGGGAGACTCACAGATACGCAGTATTTT
clone_size: .; v_call: TRBV18; d_call: .; j_call: TRBJ2-7; cdr3_aa: CASSPPGINEQYF; cdr3_nt: TGTGCCAGCTCTCCCCCGGGGATCAACGAGCAGTACTTC